The 7 T cell receptor beta chains presented below share a single source sample, sequenced in a study of T-cell memory formation after mild COVID-19 (dated by TCRdb to about 2021). Library prep was done by 5' RACE. Instrument used: Illumina NovaSeq 6000. The public reads were reprocessed in TCRdb via fastp at Q25 and MiXCR, keeping in-frame beta chains. Each CDR3 protein appears once, grouped with its most common genes and DNA. The sample table records some 310,000 distinct CDR3 sequences; 20% to 25% of these occur just once. Clones ranked in the top ten supply around 20% of the sample. Sequenced: PBMCs or a T cell subset sorted from them (not recorded which). The receptors derive from a man younger than 35 who had mild COVID-19 (a few samples of this study predate the infection). The sample titles of this study are shuffled in the database, so cell type and time point are left out; the donor was told from shared clones.

This clonotype was observed a few times. The J gene is TRBJ2-7, the V gene TRBV6-6, with 7 bases identical to TRBD1. Germline V gene lookup returns CDR1 MNHNY and CDR2 SVGAGI (reference sequence). The CDR3 has 14 residues. After removal of 8 bases from V and 4 bases from J, the junction contained 11 bases not matched to a gene. The CDR3 here is CASGRDREGYEQYF. The CDR3 DNA is TGTGCCAGCGGCCGAGACAGGGAAGGGTACGAGCAGTACTTC.

Remarks on this clonotype: Sequence at one end of the junction differs from germline and may be a read error. The rearrangement links TRBV7-7 to TRBJ1-1; D unresolved. Germline values: CDR1 SSHAT, CDR2 FNYEAQ (reference sequence). CDR3 length: 13 residues. The DNA for the CDR3 is TGTGCTAGCAGCTTTAAGGTGAACACTGAAGCTTTCTTT. Translation: CASSFKVNTEAFF.

The V and J genes are TRBV5-5 and TRBJ1-1; D gene unclear. Germline V gene sequence: CDR1 SGHKS, CDR2 YYEKEE (reference sequence). V gave up 4 bases and J gave up 11 bases, with 12 bases separating them. The CDR3 covers 11 residues. The CDR3 DNA sequence: TGTGCCAGCAGCCTAGACTCGGGGGCTTTCTTT. It specifies CASSLDSGAFF.

This clonotype appeared a few times. This chain uses TRBV6-6 with TRBJ1-5; 11 bases match TRBD1. V lost 4 bases, J lost 5 bases, and 4 bases stayed unmatched. The CDR3 is 15 residues long. Germline V gene sequence: CDR1 MNHNY, CDR2 SVGAGI (reference sequence). This CDR3 is CASSFTGQGDQPQHF. The DNA of the CDR3 is TGTGCCAGCAGTTTCACGGGACAGGGGGATCAGCCCCAGCATTTT.

In this sample, this clonotype turned up a few times. This chain links TRBV5-1 with TRBJ2-1; 9 bases are shared with TRBD2. There are 17 residues in the CDR3. From germline, CDR1 is SGHRS and CDR2 YFSETQ. The ends lost 3 bases at V and 8 bases at J; junction bases unmatched: 15. The CDR3 nucleotides are TGCGCCAGCAGCTGGCCCAGGACCGGGACTAGCCCTTATGAGCAGTTCTTC. Protein sequence: CASSWPRTGTSPYEQFF.

This clonotype was detected only a few times. The V gene is TRBV3-1, the J gene TRBJ2-2, with TRBD1 matching 7 bases. The CDR3 runs 15 residues. The ends lost 1 base at V and 5 bases at J; junction bases unmatched: 4. The germline CDR1 and CDR2 sequences are LGHDT and YNNKEL (reference sequence). The CDR3 loop reads CASSQGETGTGELFF. The CDR3 DNA is TGTGCCAGCAGCCAAGGCGAGACAGGGACCGGGGAGCTGTTTTTT.

This CDR3 is CASSGWRGGGETQYF. The CDR3 DNA reads TGTGCCAGCAGCGGATGGCGTGGGGGTGGGGAGACCCAGTACTTC. V gene TRBV5-5 combines with J gene TRBJ2-5; D is tentatively TRBD1 or TRBD2 (5 bases each). CDR1 is SGHKS, CDR2 YYEKEE, per germline (reference sequence). V lost 4 bases to trimming and J lost 5 bases, with 18 bases between them. The CDR3 loop spans 15 amino acids. Full variable domain (rest looked up from reference TRBV5-5 and TRBJ2-5): DAGVTQSPTHLIKTRGQQVTLRCSPISGHKSVSWYQQVLGQGPQFIFQYYEKEERGRGNFPDRFSARQFPNYSSELNVNALLLGDSALYLCASSGWRGGGETQYFGPGTRLLVL.